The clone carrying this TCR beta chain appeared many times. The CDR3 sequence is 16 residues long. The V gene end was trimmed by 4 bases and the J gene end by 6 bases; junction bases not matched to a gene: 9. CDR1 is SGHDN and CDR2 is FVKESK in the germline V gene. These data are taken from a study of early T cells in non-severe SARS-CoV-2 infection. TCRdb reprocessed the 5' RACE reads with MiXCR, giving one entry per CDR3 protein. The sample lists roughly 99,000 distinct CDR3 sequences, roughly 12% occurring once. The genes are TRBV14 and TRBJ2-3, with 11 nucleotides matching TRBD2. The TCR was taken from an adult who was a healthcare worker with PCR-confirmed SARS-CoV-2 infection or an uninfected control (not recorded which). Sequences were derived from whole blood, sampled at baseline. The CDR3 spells CASSRGLAGAGDTQYF. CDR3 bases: TGTGCCAGCAGCCGCGGACTAGCGGGCGCCGGGGATACGCAGTATTTT.